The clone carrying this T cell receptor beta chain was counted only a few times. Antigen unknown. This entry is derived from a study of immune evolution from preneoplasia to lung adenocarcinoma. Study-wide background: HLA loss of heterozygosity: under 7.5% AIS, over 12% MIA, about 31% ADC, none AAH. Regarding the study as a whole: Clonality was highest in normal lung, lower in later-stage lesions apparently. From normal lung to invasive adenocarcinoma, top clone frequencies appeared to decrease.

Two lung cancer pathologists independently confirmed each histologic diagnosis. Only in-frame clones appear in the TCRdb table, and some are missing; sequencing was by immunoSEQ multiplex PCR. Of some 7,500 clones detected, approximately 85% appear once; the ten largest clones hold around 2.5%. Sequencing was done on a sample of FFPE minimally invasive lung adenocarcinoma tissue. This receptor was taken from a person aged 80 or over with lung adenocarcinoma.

The CDR3: CASRQDGNYGYTF. For the CDR3, the DNA is TGTGCCAGCAGGCAGGACGGAAACTATGGCTACACCTTC. V usage is TRBV6-1 and J usage is TRBJ1-2; no clear D. V shed 6 bases and J shed 2 bases, with 10 bases lying between them. The CDR3 is made up of 13 amino acids. The germline V gene has CDR1 MNHNS and CDR2 SASEGT.